The rows below give T cell receptor beta chains drawn from one sample of a study of early T cells in non-severe SARS-CoV-2 infection. TCRdb re-called the 5' RACE reads through MiXCR, storing one row per CDR3 protein. The data show tens of thousands of distinct CDR3 sequences, 11% to 15% seen once. The sample comprised whole blood. These receptors were taken from an adult who was a healthcare worker with PCR-confirmed SARS-CoV-2 infection or an uninfected control (not recorded which). CDR3s leave out the opening cysteine and the closing phenylalanine or tryptophan. D genes are given only for firm matches.

D	J	V	CDR3
-	TRBJ2-3	TRBV2	ASRGGWTDTQY
-	TRBJ1-2	TRBV3-1	ASSPEGRAKNSGYT
-	TRBJ2-1	TRBV6-1	AIRGGPSHNEQF
TRBD1	TRBJ1-4	TRBV27	ASSIGTGHEKLF
-	TRBJ2-1	TRBV20-1	SVPQGLSYNEQF
-	TRBJ2-2	TRBV19	ASSARDFNTGELF
TRBD1	TRBJ2-1	TRBV5-6	ASRSPGTGWDEQF
-	TRBJ2-1	TRBV29-1	SAGPITPYNEQF
-	TRBJ2-7	TRBV19	ASRPGTGELQYEQY
-	TRBJ2-1	TRBV18	ASSPPSRSSYNEQF
-	TRBJ2-1	TRBV7-3	ASSLLALGNEQF
TRBD2	TRBJ2-7	TRBV2	ASSKSGIQSYEQY
-	TRBJ1-2	TRBV29-1	SVGEGLGYT
-	TRBJ2-3	TRBV12-3/TRBV12-4	ASTPTSGADTQY
-	TRBJ2-7	TRBV11-1	ASGGGSWEQY
TRBD2	TRBJ2-7	TRBV5-1	ASSLLSGSYEQY
-	TRBJ2-6	TRBV19	ASSIERSSGANVLT
-	TRBJ1-2	TRBV6-5	ASSYSSGNYGYT
TRBD2	TRBJ2-7	TRBV18	ASSRYSGREGEQY
-	TRBJ2-1	TRBV12-3/TRBV12-4	ASSYPQAEQF